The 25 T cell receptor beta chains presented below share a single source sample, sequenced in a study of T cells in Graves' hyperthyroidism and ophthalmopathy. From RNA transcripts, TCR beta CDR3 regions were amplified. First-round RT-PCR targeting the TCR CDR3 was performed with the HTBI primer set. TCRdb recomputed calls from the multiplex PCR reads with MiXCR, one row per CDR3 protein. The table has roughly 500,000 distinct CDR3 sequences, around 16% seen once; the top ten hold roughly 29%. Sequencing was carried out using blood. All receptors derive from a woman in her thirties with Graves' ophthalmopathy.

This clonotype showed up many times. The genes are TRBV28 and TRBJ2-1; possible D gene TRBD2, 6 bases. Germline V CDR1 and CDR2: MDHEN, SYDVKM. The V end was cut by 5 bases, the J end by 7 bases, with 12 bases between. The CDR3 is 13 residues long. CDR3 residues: CASSAGPGNEQFF. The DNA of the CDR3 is TGTGCCAGCAGTGCGGGACCCGGGAATGAGCAGTTCTTC.

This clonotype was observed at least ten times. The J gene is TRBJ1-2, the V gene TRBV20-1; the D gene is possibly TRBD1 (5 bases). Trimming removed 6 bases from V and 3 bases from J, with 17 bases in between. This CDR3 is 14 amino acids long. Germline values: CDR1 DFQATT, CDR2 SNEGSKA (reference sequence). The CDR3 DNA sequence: TGCAGTGCCGCCGAGGGGTTTTGGGACTATGGCTACACCTTC. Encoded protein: CSAAEGFWDYGYTF.

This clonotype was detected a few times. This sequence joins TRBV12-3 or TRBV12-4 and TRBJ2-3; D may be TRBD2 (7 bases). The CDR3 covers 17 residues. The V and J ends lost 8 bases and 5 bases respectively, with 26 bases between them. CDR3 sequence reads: CASHEPGAGEVIDTQYF. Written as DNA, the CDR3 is TGTGCCAGCCATGAGCCGGGGGCGGGAGAAGTTATAGATACGCAGTATTTT.

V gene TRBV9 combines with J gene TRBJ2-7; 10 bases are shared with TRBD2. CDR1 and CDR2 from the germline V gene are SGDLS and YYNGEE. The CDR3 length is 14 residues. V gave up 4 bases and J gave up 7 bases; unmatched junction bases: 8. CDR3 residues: CASSLASGRQEQYF. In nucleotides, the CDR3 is TGTGCCAGCAGCTTAGCTAGCGGGAGACAAGAGCAGTACTTC.

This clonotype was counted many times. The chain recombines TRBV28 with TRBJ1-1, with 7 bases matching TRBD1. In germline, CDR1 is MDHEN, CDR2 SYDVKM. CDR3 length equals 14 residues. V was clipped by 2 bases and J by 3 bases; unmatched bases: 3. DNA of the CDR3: TGTGCCAGCAGTTTAGAGGGGGCCGACACTGAAGCTTTCTTT. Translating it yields CASSLEGADTEAFF.

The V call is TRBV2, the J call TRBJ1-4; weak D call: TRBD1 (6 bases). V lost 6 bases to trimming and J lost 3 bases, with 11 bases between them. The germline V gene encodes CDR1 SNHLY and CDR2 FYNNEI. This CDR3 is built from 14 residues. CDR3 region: CASRRAGANEKLFF. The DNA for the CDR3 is TGTGCCAGCAGGCGTGCAGGGGCTAATGAAAAACTGTTTTTT.

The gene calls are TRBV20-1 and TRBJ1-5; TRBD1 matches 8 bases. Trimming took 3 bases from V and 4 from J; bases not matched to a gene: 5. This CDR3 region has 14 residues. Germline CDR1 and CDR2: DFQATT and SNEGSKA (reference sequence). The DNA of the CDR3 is TGCAGTGCTAGGGCCAGGACAGGGAATCAGCCCCAGCATTTT. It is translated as CSARARTGNQPQHF.

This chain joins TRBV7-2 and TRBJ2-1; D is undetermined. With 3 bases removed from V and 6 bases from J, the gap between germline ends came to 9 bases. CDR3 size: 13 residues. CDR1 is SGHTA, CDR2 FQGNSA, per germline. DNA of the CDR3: TGTGCCAGCAGCTTGGCTAGTTCCAATGAGCAGTTCTTC. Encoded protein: CASSLASSNEQFF.

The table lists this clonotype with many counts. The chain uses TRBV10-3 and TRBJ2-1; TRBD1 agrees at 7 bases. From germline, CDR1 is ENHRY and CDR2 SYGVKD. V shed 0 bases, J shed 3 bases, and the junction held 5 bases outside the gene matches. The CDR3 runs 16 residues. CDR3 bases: TGTGCCATCAGTGAGTCTACAGGGGCTGACTACAATGAGCAGTTCTTC. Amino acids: CAISESTGADYNEQFF.

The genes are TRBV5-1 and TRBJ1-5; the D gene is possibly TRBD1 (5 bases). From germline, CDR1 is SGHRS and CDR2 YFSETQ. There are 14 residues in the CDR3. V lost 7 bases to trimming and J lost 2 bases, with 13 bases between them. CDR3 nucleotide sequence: TGCGCCAGCTCTTGGGACGGTGGCAATCAGCCCCAGCATTTT. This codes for CASSWDGGNQPQHF.

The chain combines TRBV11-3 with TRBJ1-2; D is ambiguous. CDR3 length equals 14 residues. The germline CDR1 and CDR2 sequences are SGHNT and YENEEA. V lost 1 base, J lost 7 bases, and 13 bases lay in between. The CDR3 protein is CASSLGPLSSGYTF. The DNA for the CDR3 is TGTGCCAGCAGCTTAGGACCGTTATCGAGTGGCTACACCTTC. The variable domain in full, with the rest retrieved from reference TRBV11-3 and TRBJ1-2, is EAGVVQSPRYKIIEKKQPVAFWCNPISGHNTLYWYLQNLGQGPELLIRYENEEAVDDSQLPKDRFSAERLKGVDSTLKIQPAELGDSAVYLCASSLGPLSSGYTFGSGTRLTVV.

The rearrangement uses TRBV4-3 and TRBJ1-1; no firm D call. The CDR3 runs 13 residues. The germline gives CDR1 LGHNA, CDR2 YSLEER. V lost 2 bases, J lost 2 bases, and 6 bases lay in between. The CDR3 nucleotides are TGCGCCAGCAGCCAAAAGGCAAACACTGAAGCTTTCTTT. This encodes CASSQKANTEAFF.

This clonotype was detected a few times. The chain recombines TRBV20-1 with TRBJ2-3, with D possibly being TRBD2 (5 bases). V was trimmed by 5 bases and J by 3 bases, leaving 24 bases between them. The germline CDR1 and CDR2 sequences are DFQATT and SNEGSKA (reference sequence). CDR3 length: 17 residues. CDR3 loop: CSAGAESWLADTDTQYF. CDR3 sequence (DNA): TGCAGTGCTGGAGCAGAAAGCTGGCTAGCCGATACAGATACGCAGTATTTT.

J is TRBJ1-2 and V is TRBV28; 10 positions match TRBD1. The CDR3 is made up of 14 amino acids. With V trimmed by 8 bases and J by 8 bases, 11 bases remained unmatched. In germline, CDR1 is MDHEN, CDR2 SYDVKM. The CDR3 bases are TGTGCCAGCGGGGTGAGACAGGGGGCGCGCGGCTACACCTTC. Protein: CASGVRQGARGYTF.

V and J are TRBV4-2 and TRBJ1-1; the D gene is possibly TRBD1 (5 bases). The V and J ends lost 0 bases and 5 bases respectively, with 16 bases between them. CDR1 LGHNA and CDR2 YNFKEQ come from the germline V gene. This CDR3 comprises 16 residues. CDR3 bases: TGTGCCAGCAGCCAAGATCCAGGGACGGAGGGAACTGAAGCTTTCTTT. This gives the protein CASSQDPGTEGTEAFF.

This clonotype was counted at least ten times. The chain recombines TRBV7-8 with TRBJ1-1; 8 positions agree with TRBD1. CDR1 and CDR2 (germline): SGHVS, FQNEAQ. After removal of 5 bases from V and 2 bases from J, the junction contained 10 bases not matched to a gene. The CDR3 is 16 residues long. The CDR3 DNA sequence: TGTGCCAGCAGCGAGCCCCGATCAGGGGGCAACACTGAAGCTTTCTTT. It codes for CASSEPRSGGNTEAFF.

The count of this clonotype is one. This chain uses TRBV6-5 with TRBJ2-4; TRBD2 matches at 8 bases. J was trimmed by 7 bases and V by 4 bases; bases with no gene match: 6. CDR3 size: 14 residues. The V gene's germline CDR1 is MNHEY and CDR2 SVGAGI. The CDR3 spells CASSSAGGLNIQYF. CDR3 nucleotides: TGTGCCAGCAGTTCGGCGGGAGGCTTGAACATTCAGTACTTC.

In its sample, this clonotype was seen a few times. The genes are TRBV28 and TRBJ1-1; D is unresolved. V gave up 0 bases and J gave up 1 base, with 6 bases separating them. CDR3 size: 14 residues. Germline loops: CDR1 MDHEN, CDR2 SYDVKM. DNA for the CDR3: TGTGCCAGCAGTTTATGGGTTCAGAACACTGAAGCTTTCTTT. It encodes CASSLWVQNTEAFF.

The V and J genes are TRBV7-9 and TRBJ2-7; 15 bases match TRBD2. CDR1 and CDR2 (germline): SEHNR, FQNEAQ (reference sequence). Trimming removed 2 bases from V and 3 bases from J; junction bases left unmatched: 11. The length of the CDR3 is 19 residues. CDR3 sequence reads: CASSLPPGLAGGNFYEQYF. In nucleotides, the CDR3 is TGTGCCAGCAGCTTACCACCGGGACTAGCGGGAGGTAATTTCTACGAGCAGTACTTC.

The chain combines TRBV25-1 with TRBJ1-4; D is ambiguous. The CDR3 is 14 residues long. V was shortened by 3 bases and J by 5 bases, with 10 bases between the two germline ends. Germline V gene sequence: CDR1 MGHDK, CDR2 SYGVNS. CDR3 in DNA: TGTGCCAGCAGTGAGCCTCAAGGAAATGAAAAACTGTTTTTT. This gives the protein CASSEPQGNEKLFF.

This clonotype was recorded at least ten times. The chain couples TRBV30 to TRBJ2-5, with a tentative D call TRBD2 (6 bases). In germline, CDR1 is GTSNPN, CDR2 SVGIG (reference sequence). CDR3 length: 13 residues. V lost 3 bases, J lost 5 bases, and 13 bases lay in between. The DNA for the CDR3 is TGTGCCTGGAGCCTTACTAGCTGGGAGACCCAGTACTTC. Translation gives CAWSLTSWETQYF.

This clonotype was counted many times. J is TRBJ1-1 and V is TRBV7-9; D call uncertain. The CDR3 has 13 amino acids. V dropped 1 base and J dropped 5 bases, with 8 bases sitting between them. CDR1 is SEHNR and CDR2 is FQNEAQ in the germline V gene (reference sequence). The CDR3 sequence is CASSLDGVTEAFF. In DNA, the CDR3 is TGTGCCAGCAGCTTAGACGGGGTGACTGAAGCTTTCTTT.

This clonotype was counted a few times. The CDR3 sequence: CASTEARNSPLHF. The CDR3 DNA is TGTGCCAGCACCGAGGCGAGGAATTCACCCCTCCACTTT. The rearrangement links TRBV27 to TRBJ1-6; D gene ambiguous. Trimming left V 7 bases short and J 7 bases short, with 11 bases between. The germline CDR1 and CDR2 sequences are MNHEY and SMNVEV (reference sequence). The CDR3 covers 13 residues.

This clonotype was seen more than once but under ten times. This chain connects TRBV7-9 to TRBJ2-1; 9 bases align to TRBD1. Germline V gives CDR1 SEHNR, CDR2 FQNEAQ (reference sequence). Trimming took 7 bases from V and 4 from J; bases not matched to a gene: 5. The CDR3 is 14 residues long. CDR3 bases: TGTGCCAGCACTCGGGACAGGGCTTACAATGAGCAGTTCTTC. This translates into CASTRDRAYNEQFF.

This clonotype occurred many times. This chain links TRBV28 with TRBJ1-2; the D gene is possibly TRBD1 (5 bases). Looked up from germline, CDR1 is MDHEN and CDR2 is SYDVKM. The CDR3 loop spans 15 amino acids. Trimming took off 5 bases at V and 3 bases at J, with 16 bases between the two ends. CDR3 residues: CASSPQGAADYGYTF. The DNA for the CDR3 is TGTGCCAGCAGTCCTCAGGGAGCCGCGGACTATGGCTACACCTTC.